The next 29 T cell receptor beta chains were all read from a single sample in a study of T cells in Graves' hyperthyroidism and ophthalmopathy. It was RNA transcripts that yielded the amplified TCR beta CDR3 regions. When the TCR CDR3 underwent first-round RT-PCR, the HTBI primer set was used. TCRdb reprocessed the multiplex PCR reads with MiXCR, giving one entry per CDR3 protein. The data show almost 600,000 distinct CDR3 sequences, with 40% to 55% seen just once and around 7.7% held by the top ten. Material: peripheral blood or thyroid tissue (not recorded which). These receptors were obtained from a young woman with Graves' hyperthyroidism.

The rearrangement joins TRBV7-9 to TRBJ2-7; D possibly uses TRBD1 or TRBD2 (5 bases each). The ends were cut back, 6 bases at V and 3 bases at J, with 12 bases in the middle. The CDR3 spans 13 residues. Germline V gene data show CDR1 as SEHNR and CDR2 as FQNEAQ (reference sequence). The chain's CDR3 is CASRSGTGYEQYF. As DNA, the CDR3 is TGTGCCAGCAGATCGGGGACGGGCTACGAGCAGTACTTC.

This clonotype has at least ten counts. J is TRBJ1-6 and V is TRBV27; TRBD1 might be the D (5 bases). Trimming pared 11 bases from V and 7 bases from J, leaving 15 bases between. CDR3 length: 13 amino acids. Germline loops: CDR1 MNHEY, CDR2 SMNVEV (reference sequence). This CDR3 is CACSLQDNSPLHF. The DNA of the CDR3 is TGTGCCTGCTCCTTACAGGACAATTCACCCCTCCACTTT.

The rearrangement links TRBV24-1 to TRBJ2-2; D is tentatively TRBD1 or TRBD2 (5 bases each). Germline-derived CDR1 and CDR2 are KGHDR and SFDVKD. V shed 3 bases and J shed 9 bases, with 10 bases lying between them. The CDR3 is 13 amino acids. This CDR3 reads CATSDTGTRELFF. CDR3 in DNA: TGTGCCACCAGTGATACCGGGACCCGGGAGCTGTTTTTT.

This clonotype has at least ten counts. The chain has TRBV20-1 and TRBJ2-5; D may be TRBD2 (5 bases). Trimming took off 6 bases at V and 2 bases at J, with 13 bases between the two ends. Germline V gene sequence: CDR1 DFQATT, CDR2 SNEGSKA (reference sequence). The CDR3 sequence is 13 residues long. CDR3 coding DNA: TGCAGTGCATCCACCAGGAGGCAAGAGACCCAGTACTTC. Translating gives CSASTRRQETQYF.

This clonotype was found many times. V usage is TRBV10-3 and J usage is TRBJ1-1; perhaps TRBD1 as D (5 bases). Deletions cut 4 bases from V and 2 bases from J, with 11 bases between. This CDR3 is built from 14 residues. Germline-derived CDR1 and CDR2 are ENHRY and SYGVKD. Here the CDR3 DNA reads TGTGCCATCAGTGTCATAGGGGTCAACACTGAAGCTTTCTTT. It specifies CAISVIGVNTEAFF.

The chain combines TRBV25-1 with TRBJ1-4; D is ambiguous. Germline CDR1 is MGHDK and CDR2 is SYGVNS. CDR3 length: 18 residues. Trimming shortened V by 1 base and J by 5 bases, and 20 bases separated the two germline ends. The CDR3 region has the DNA TGTGCCAGCAGTGAATTGGGATTCCCGAGCCCCTACAATGAAAAACTGTTTTTT. This sequence encodes CASSELGFPSPYNEKLFF.

This clonotype was recorded at least ten times. The chain joins TRBV29-1 to TRBJ2-7; tentative D call: TRBD2 (5 bases). Germline lookup yields CDR1 SQVTM and CDR2 ANQGSEA. The CDR3 is 14 amino acids. Trimming pared 4 bases from V and 2 bases from J, leaving 15 bases between. The chain's CDR3 is CSVVGVEGTYEQYF. CDR3 coding DNA: TGCAGCGTTGTCGGAGTTGAGGGAACCTACGAGCAGTACTTC.

On this clonotype itself: Germline and junction disagree at one end, which may indicate a read error. J is TRBJ2-6 and V is TRBV6-1; D possibly corresponds to TRBD2 (6 bases). The CDR3 is 9 residues long. Germline lookup yields CDR1 MNHNS and CDR2 SASEGT. This chain's CDR3 is CASGRTEAF. CDR3 DNA sequence: TGTGCCAGCGGGAGGACTGAAGCTTTC.

This clonotype was counted only a few times. This chain joins TRBV7-7 and TRBJ2-5; no definite D call. The germline V gene encodes CDR1 SSHAT and CDR2 FNYEAQ (reference sequence). Between the trimmed V and J ends, which lost 1 base and 5 bases, there was a span of 14 bases. This CDR3 has 15 residues. Here the CDR3 reads CASSLDSRMQETQYF. The CDR3 DNA reads TGTGCCAGCAGCTTAGACTCGCGGATGCAGGAGACCCAGTACTTC.

This clonotype has ten or more counts. The V call is TRBV15, the J call TRBJ2-7; D remains unclear. Trimming took 4 bases from V and 5 from J, leaving 15 bases between them. The CDR3 is made up of 14 amino acids. Germline CDR1 reads LNHNV; CDR2 reads YYDKDF (reference sequence). CDR3 sequence reads: CATSKDRRAHEQYF. The CDR3 DNA is TGTGCCACCAGCAAAGATCGTCGAGCTCACGAGCAGTACTTC.

This clonotype was seen ten or more times. The V call is TRBV7-2, the J call TRBJ1-2, with 7 bases aligning to TRBD1. The CDR3 runs 17 residues. Looked up from germline, CDR1 is SGHTA and CDR2 is FQGNSA. Trimming took 1 base from V and 6 from J; bases not matched to a gene: 14. CDR3 nucleotides: TGTGCCAGCAGCTTAGTTGGGTGGTCCCAGGGGGGTAATGGCTACACCTTC. Translating gives CASSLVGWSQGGNGYTF. Looking up the rest from reference TRBV7-2 and TRBJ1-2 gives the full variable domain: GAGVSQSPSNKVTEKGKDVELRCDPISGHTALYWYRQSLGQGLEFLIYFQGNSAPDKSGLPSDRFSAERTGGSVSTLTIQRTQQEDSAVYLCASSLVGWSQGGNGYTFGSGTRLTVV.

This clonotype was seen ten or more times. The CDR3 region has the DNA TGTGCCACCAGCAGTGTACTACTGAACACTGAAGCTTTCTTT. It encodes CATSSVLLNTEAFF. The chain recombines TRBV15 with TRBJ1-1; D is ambiguous. The length of the CDR3 is 14 residues. Trimming removed 3 bases from V and 0 bases from J, with 8 bases in between. Germline CDR1 is LNHNV and CDR2 is YYDKDF (reference sequence).

V and J are TRBV5-1 and TRBJ1-6; D may be TRBD1 (5 bases). This CDR3 spans 12 amino acids. Trimming stripped 0 bases from V and 13 bases from J, with 8 bases between. CDR1 is SGHRS and CDR2 is YFSETQ in the germline V gene. CDR3 sequence: CASSLEGEPLHF. The CDR3 coding sequence is TGCGCCAGCAGCTTGGAAGGGGAGCCCCTCCACTTT.

This chain links TRBV4-2 with TRBJ1-1, with D possibly being TRBD1 (5 bases). The V and J ends lost 5 bases and 5 bases respectively, with 18 bases between them. The CDR3 extends over 15 amino acids. Per germline, CDR1 LGHNA and CDR2 YNFKEQ. The CDR3 sequence is CASSLAGTLYTEAFF. The CDR3 nucleotides read TGTGCCAGCAGCTTAGCCGGGACGCTGTATACTGAAGCTTTCTTT.

This clonotype was detected many times. This chain connects TRBV7-6 to TRBJ1-1; 8 positions agree with TRBD1. V dropped 3 bases and J dropped 10; count of bases not matched to a gene: 7. Germline V gives CDR1 SGHVS, CDR2 FNYEAQ. The CDR3 contains 13 residues. The CDR3 DNA reads TGTGCCAGCAGCTTTGGACAGGGAAGGGGAGCTTTCTTT. Translating it yields CASSFGQGRGAFF.

This clonotype was seen at least ten times. V gene TRBV7-9 combines with J gene TRBJ1-1, with a possible D match to TRBD1 (6 bases). This CDR3 spans 13 amino acids. V shed 5 bases and J shed 5 bases, with 12 bases lying between them. CDR1 and CDR2 (germline): SEHNR, FQNEAQ (reference sequence). CDR3 nucleotides: TGTGCCAGCAGCCCAGGGGTCACGACTGAAGCTTTCTTT. Translated: CASSPGVTTEAFF.

This clonotype was seen at least ten times. The chain is built from TRBV20-1 and TRBJ2-7; D possibly uses TRBD1 or TRBD2 (7 bases each). Trimming took off 5 bases at V and 3 bases at J, with 14 bases between the two ends. The CDR3 runs 13 residues. Germline values: CDR1 DFQATT, CDR2 SNEGSKA (reference sequence). CDR3 sequence: CSARDSGVYEQYF. Here the CDR3 DNA reads TGCAGTGCTCGGGACAGCGGGGTCTACGAGCAGTACTTC.

This clonotype was seen repeatedly, ten times or more. The J gene is TRBJ2-7, the V gene TRBV6-5, with D possibly TRBD1 on 6 matching bases. Per germline, CDR1 MNHEY and CDR2 SVGAGI. The CDR3 covers 15 residues. The V and J ends lost 4 bases and 4 bases respectively, with 17 bases between them. CDR3 nucleotides: TGTGCCAGCAGTTCCTGGGACACGAGGAGATACGAGCAGTACTTC. Its translation is CASSSWDTRRYEQYF.

Concerning this clonotype: Germline is not matched at one junction end, which may reflect a read error. V and J are TRBV7-8 and TRBJ2-6; TRBD1 might be the D (6 bases). CDR1 and CDR2 from the germline V gene are SGHVS and FQNEAQ. This CDR3 is 18 amino acids long. CDR3 loop: CASGLTAQGFSGANVLTF. DNA of the CDR3: TGTGCCAGCGGCTTAACGGCACAGGGTTTCTCTGGGGCCAACGTCCTGACTTTC. Based on the CDR3 plus reference TRBV7-8 and TRBJ2-6, the full variable domain is GAGVSQSPRYKVAKRGQDVALRCDPISGHVSLFWYQQALGQGPEFLTYFQNEAQLDKSGLPSDRFFAERPEGSVSTLKIQRTQQEDSAVYLCASGLTAQGFSGANVLTFGAGSRLTVL.

This clonotype has a handful of counts. As DNA, the CDR3 is TGTGCCAGCAGCGGGGGCTCGGAACCCTACGAGCAGTACTTC. This gives the protein CASSGGSEPYEQYF. V gene TRBV2 combines with J gene TRBJ2-7; D may match TRBD1 or TRBD2 (6 bases each). Trimming removed 6 bases at V and 2 bases at J, with 14 bases between. This CDR3 has 14 amino acids. In germline, CDR1 is SNHLY, CDR2 FYNNEI.

The chain combines TRBV7-9 with TRBJ2-7; tentatively, D is TRBD2 (5 bases). The length of the CDR3 is 15 residues. CDR1 SEHNR and CDR2 FQNEAQ come from the germline V gene (reference sequence). V was cut by 3 bases and J by 6 bases, with 18 bases left in between. The CDR3 loop is CASSFSGLPFAEQYF. CDR3 nucleotide sequence: TGTGCCAGCAGCTTTTCCGGACTCCCTTTTGCCGAGCAGTACTTC.

The sample holds many counts of this clonotype. The chain has TRBV10-2 and TRBJ1-4; 10 bases map to TRBD1. Germline CDR1 is WSHSY and CDR2 is SAAADI. The ends lost 3 bases at V and 11 bases at J; junction bases unmatched: 3. The CDR3 contains 13 residues. In DNA form, the CDR3 reads TGCGCCAGCAGTGAAGGACAGGGGGGGAAACTGTTTTTT. It is translated as CASSEGQGGKLFF.

This clonotype was seen a handful of times. Here the CDR3 reads CASSYRGKGETQYF. The CDR3, as DNA: TGTGCCAGCAGTTACCGGGGGAAGGGTGAGACCCAGTACTTC. This sequence joins TRBV6-6 and TRBJ2-5, with D possibly TRBD2 on 6 matching bases. Germline CDR1 and CDR2: MNHNY and SVGAGI (reference sequence). V was cut by 2 bases and J by 5 bases, with 12 bases left in between. The CDR3 sequence is 14 residues long.

The table lists this clonotype with a few counts. The CDR3 is CASSPPFVSFGADTQYF. In nucleotides, the CDR3 is TGTGCCAGTAGTCCCCCCTTTGTGAGTTTTGGCGCAGATACGCAGTATTTT. The chain is built from TRBV19 and TRBJ2-3; D ambiguous. V was pared by 5 bases and J by 4 bases, with 22 bases between. There are 17 residues in the CDR3. CDR1 is LNHDA and CDR2 is SQIVND in the germline V gene (reference sequence).

This clonotype was counted between two and nine times. This chain uses TRBV5-1 with TRBJ2-5; D is uncertain. V was clipped by 4 bases and J by 9 bases, with 4 bases between them. The CDR3 is 9 amino acids. Germline V gene data show CDR1 as SGHRS and CDR2 as YFSETQ. The CDR3 nucleotides are TGCGCCAGCAGCCAAGCCCAGTACTTC. Translating it yields CASSQAQYF.

This clonotype was found a few times. The J gene is TRBJ2-1, the V gene TRBV24-1, with 7 positions matching TRBD2. The CDR3 loop spans 19 amino acids. After removal of 2 bases from V and 3 bases from J, the junction contained 15 bases not matched to a gene. The germline V gene encodes CDR1 KGHDR and CDR2 SFDVKD. CDR3 sequence: CATSDSYGRASGHYNEQFF. The DNA of the CDR3 is TGTGCCACCAGTGATTCATATGGTAGGGCTAGCGGCCACTACAATGAGCAGTTCTTC.

This clonotype was seen only once. The rearrangement uses TRBV6-6 and TRBJ2-7; weak D call: TRBD2 (5 bases). The CDR3 spans 14 residues. The germline V gene has CDR1 MNHNY and CDR2 SVGAGI (reference sequence). Trimming left V 2 bases short and J 2 bases short, with 10 bases between. Here the CDR3 reads CASSYTREAYEQYF. CDR3 in DNA: TGTGCCAGCAGTTACACTCGGGAAGCCTACGAGCAGTACTTC.

For this clonotype: This may be a read error, as it is one base from a much larger clone. This rearrangement joins TRBV7-2 to TRBJ2-7, with TRBD1 matching over 7 bases. Germline CDR1 is SGHTA and CDR2 is FQGNSA. There are 14 residues in the CDR3. This CDR3 is CASSQMDRTYEQCF. Here the CDR3 DNA reads TGTGCCAGCAGCCAGATGGACAGGACCTACGAGCAGTGCTTC.

In this sample, this clonotype turned up a few times. The V gene is TRBV18, the J gene TRBJ2-7; tentative D call: TRBD1 (5 bases). Germline lookup yields CDR1 KGHSH and CDR2 LQKENI. This CDR3 has 14 amino acids. V shed 2 bases and J shed 2 bases, with 10 bases lying between them. CDR3 protein: CASSPTPGPYEQYF. The CDR3 nucleotides are TGTGCCAGCTCACCAACGCCAGGGCCCTACGAGCAGTACTTC.